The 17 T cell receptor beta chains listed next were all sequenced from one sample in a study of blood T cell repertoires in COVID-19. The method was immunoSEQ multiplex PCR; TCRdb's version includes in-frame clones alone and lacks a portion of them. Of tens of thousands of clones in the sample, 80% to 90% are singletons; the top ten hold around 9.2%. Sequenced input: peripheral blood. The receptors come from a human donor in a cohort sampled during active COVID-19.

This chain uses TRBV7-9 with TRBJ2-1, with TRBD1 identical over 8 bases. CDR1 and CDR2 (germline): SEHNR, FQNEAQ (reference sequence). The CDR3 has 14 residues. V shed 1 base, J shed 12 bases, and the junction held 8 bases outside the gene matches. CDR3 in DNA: TGTGCCAGCAGCTTAGTTTCAGGGGGCGGAGGGCAGTTCTTC. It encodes CASSLVSGGGGQFF.

The CDR3 loop reads CASTPPGRNTIYF. CDR3 nucleotides: TGTGCCAGCACCCCCCCAGGGAGAAACACCATATATTTT. The rearrangement links TRBV2 to TRBJ1-3; maybe TRBD1 (5 bases). Germline V gene lookup returns CDR1 SNHLY and CDR2 FYNNEI. V was pared by 7 bases and J by 5 bases, with 12 bases between. The CDR3 covers 13 residues.

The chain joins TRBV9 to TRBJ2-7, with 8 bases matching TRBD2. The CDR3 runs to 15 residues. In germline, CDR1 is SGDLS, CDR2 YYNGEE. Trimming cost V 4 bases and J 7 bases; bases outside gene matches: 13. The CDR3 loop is CASSPGGGSGVEQYF. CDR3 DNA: TGTGCCAGCAGCCCGGGAGGGGGATCGGGGGTGGAGCAGTACTTC.

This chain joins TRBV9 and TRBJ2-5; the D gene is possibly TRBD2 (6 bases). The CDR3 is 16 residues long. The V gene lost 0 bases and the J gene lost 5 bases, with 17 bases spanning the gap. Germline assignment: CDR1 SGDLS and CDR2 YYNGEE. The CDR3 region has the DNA TGTGCCAGCAGCGTAGTTGGCGGGAACCCAGAGGAGACCCAGTACTTC. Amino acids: CASSVVGGNPEETQYF.

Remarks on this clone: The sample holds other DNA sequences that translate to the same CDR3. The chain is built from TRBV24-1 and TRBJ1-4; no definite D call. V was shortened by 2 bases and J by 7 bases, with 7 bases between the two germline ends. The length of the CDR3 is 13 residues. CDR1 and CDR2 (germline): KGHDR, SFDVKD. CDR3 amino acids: CATSDSGGEKLFF. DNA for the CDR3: TGTGCCACCAGTGATTCAGGTGGTGAAAAACTGTTTTTT.

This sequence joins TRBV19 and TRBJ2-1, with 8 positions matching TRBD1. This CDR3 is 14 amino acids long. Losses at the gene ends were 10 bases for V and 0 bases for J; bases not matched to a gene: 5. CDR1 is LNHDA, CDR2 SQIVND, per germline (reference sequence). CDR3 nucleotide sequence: TGTGCCACAAAGGACAGGGTCTCCTACAATGAGCAGTTCTTC. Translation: CATKDRVSYNEQFF.

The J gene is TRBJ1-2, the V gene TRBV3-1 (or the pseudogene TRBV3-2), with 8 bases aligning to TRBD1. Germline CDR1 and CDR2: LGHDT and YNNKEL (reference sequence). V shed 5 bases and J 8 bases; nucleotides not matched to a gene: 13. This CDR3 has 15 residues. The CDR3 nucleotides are TGTGCCAGCAGCGTAAACAGGGGGGGTGCCTACGGCTACACCTTC. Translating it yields CASSVNRGGAYGYTF.

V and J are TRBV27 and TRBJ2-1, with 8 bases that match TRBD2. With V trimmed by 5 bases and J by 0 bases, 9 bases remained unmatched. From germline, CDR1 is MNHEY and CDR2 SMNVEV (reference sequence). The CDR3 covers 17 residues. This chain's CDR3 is CASSPPPGGGSYNEQFF. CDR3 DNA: TGTGCCAGCAGTCCCCCCCCGGGGGGGGGCTCCTACAATGAGCAGTTCTTC.

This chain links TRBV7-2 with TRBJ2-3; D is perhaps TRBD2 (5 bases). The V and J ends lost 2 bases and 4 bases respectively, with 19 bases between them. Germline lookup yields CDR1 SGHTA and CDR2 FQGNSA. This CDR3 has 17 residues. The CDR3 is CASSLKWGTRNPDTQYF. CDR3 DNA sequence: TGTGCCAGCAGCTTAAAGTGGGGAACTAGGAATCCAGATACGCAGTATTTT.

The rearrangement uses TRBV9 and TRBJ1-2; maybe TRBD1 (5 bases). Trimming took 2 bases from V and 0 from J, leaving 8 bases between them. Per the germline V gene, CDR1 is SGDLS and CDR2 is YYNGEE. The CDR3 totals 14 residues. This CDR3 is CASSVRATNYGYTF. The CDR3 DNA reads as TGTGCCAGCAGCGTCAGGGCCACTAACTATGGCTACACCTTC.

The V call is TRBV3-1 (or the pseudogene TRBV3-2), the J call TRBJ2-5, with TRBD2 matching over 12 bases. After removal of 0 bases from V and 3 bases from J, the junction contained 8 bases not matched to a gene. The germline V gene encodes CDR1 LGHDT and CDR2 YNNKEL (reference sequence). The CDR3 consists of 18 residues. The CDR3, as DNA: TGTGCCAGCAGCCAAGAAGGACTAGCGGGAAACAACAAAGAGACCCAGTACTTC. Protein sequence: CASSQEGLAGNNKETQYF.

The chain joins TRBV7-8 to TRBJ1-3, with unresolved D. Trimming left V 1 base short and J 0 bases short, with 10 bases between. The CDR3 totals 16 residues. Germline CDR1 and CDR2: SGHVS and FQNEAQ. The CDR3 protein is CASSLVGGSSGNTIYF. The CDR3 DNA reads TGTGCCAGCAGCTTAGTAGGCGGGAGCTCTGGAAACACCATATATTTT.

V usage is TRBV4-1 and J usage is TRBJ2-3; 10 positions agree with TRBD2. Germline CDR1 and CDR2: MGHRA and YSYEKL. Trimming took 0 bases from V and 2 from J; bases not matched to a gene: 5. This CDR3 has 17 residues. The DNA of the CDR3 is TGCGCCAGCAGCCAAGACACTAGCGGGACTACCACAGATACGCAGTATTTT. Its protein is CASSQDTSGTTTDTQYF.

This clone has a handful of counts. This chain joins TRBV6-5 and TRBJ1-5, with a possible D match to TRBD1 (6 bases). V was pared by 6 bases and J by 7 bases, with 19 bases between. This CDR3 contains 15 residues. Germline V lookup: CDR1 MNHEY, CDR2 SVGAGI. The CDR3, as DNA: TGTGCCAGCAGCCCCCAAAGGGGGTACGGCCAGCCCCAGCATTTT. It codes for CASSPQRGYGQPQHF.

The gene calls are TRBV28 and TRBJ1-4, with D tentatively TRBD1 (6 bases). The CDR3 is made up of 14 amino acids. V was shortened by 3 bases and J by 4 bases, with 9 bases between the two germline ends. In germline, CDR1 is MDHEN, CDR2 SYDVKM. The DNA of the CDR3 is TGTGCCAGCAGTTTTGAAGGGGGTAATGAAAAACTGTTTTTT. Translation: CASSFEGGNEKLFF.

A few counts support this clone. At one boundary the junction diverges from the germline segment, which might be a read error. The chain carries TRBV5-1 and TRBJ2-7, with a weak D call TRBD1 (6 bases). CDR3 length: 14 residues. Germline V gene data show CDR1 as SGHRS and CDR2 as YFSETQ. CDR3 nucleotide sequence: TGCGCCAGCAGCTTTGGACAGTCCTCCGACGAGCAGTACTTC. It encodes CASSFGQSSDEQYF.

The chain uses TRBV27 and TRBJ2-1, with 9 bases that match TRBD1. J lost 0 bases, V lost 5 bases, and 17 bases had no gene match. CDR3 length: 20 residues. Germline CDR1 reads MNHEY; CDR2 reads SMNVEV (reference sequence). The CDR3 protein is CASSPLRTGATYISYNEQFF. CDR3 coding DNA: TGTGCCAGCAGTCCTTTGCGGACAGGGGCGACATACATCTCCTACAATGAGCAGTTCTTC.